This is a list of T cell receptor beta chains from one sample in a study of cytomegalovirus exposure and HLA in healthy donors. The table came from immunoSEQ multiplex PCR; TCRdb's copy has only in-frame clones and leaves some out. The sample shows about 190,000 clones, about 81% of them seen only once. Sequenced: PBMCs. The receptor set was obtained from a woman aged 18-29 years in good health and CMV-seropositive. The CDR3 runs from the conserved cysteine through the conserved F or W. Each record gives: J gene, V gene, clone size, D gene, CDR3 DNA, CDR3 protein. A D gene is named only where the DNA matches it firmly. Not all rows give a size; the values are once, few, many and, for expanded clones, a class.

>TRBJ2-1|TRBV11-2|NA|NA
TGTACCAGCAGCTTAAGCCTAGCCGGCAATGAGCAGTTCTTC
CTSSLSLAGNEQFF
>TRBJ1-5|TRBV6-1|NA|NA
TGTGCCAGCTTTCAATGGGGGGGTAGCAGCCAGCCCCAGCATTTT
CASFQWGGSSQPQHF
>TRBJ2-1|TRBV19|once|NA
TGTGCCAGTGTTGGTTGGGGGCGCGGCGGATCCTACAATGAGCAGTTCTTC
CASVGWGRGGSYNEQFF
>TRBJ1-5|TRBV9|NA|NA
TGTGCCAGCAGCACAGACCCCCATAGCAATCAGCCCCAGCATTTT
CASSTDPHSNQPQHF
>TRBJ1-3|TRBV7-9|NA|NA
TGTGCCAGCAGCTTACCAGGACTAGGAAACACCATATATTTT
CASSLPGLGNTIYF
>TRBJ2-6|TRBV5-4|once|TRBD2
TGTGCCAGCGCTACGGGGGGGGCTGGGGCCAACGTCCTGACTTTC
CASATGGAGANVLTF
>TRBJ2-3|TRBV19|NA|TRBD2
TGTGCCAGTATCCTCCCCTCCCGGGGGGGGCCTAGCACAGATACGCAGTATTTT
CASILPSRGGPSTDTQYF
>TRBJ2-2|TRBV7-3|NA|NA
TGTGCCAGCAGCTTAATTCGGGGGACCGGGGAGCTGTTTTTT
CASSLIRGTGELFF
>TRBJ1-1|TRBV4-2|NA|NA
TGTGCCAGCAGCCCTCATACGGACACTTCCACTGAAGCTTTCTTT
CASSPHTDTSTEAFF
>TRBJ1-2|TRBV14|NA|TRBD1
TGTGCCAGCAGCGCACGTCTCCAGGGGGCGAAGGGCTACACCTTC
CASSARLQGAKGYTF
>TRBJ1-2|TRBV19|NA|NA
TGTGCCAGTAGCGCTCTTACACGCTCGGGCTACACCTTC
CASSALTRSGYTF
>TRBJ1-1|TRBV7-9|NA|NA
TGTTCCAGCAGCTCCGGGAGTAACACTGAAGCTTTCTTT
CSSSSGSNTEAFF
>TRBJ1-4|TRBV21-1|few|NA
TGTGCCAGCAGCAAAATCGGTTTGTGGGATGGGGGCTCTAATGAAAAACTGTTTTTT
CASSKIGLWDGGSNEKLFF
>TRBJ1-2|TRBV7-3|few|TRBD1
TGTGCCAGCAGCCCGACCCGGACAGGGAGCCCCACCTTC
CASSPTRTGSPTF
>TRBJ1-3|TRBV30|NA|NA
TGTGCCTGGAGTGTGGGAGAAAACACCATATATTTT
CAWSVGENTIYF
>TRBJ1-2|TRBV7-9|NA|NA
TGTGCCAGCAGCTTAGAAGAGGGCTACACCTTC
CASSLEEGYTF
>TRBJ1-5|TRBV28|NA|NA
TGTGCCAGCACAATCTTGGCGGGGGGCCCCAATCAGCCCCAGCATTTT
CASTILAGGPNQPQHF
>TRBJ2-2|TRBV7-3|NA|TRBD2
TGTGCCAGCACCACGTTGGGAGGGTCCGGGGAGCTGTTTTTT
CASTTLGGSGELFF
>TRBJ2-5|TRBV10-3|NA|TRBD2
TGTGCCATCAGTTGGACTAGCGGGGGGGCAGAGACCCAGTACTTC
CAISWTSGGAETQYF
>TRBJ1-2|TRBV5-4|NA|TRBD1
TGTGCCAGCAGCGGACAGGGGGCGCAGTATGGCTACACCTTC
CASSGQGAQYGYTF
>TRBJ1-5|TRBV19|NA|TRBD1
TGTGCCAGTAGTTGGACAGGGCGCAATCAGCCCCAGCATTTT
CASSWTGRNQPQHF
>TRBJ1-1|TRBV5-6|NA|TRBD1
TGTGCCAGCAGCCAGGACAGGCCCACTGAAGCTTTCTTT
CASSQDRPTEAFF
>TRBJ2-5|TRBV5-4|few|NA
TGTGCCAGCAGCTTGCAGGGCACCCAACAAGAGACCCAGTACTTC
CASSLQGTQQETQYF
>TRBJ2-6|TRBV5-6|NA|NA
TGTGCCAGCAGGGCCAGGGGGGCTGGGGCCAACGGCCTGACTTTC
CASRARGAGANGLTF
>TRBJ2-2|TRBV5-1|NA|TRBD1
TGCGCCAGCAGCTTTATCGGGACAGGGGGAACCGGGGAGCTGTTTTTT
CASSFIGTGGTGELFF
>TRBJ1-2|TRBV10-3|NA|NA
TGTGCCATCAGTGAGTGGAGGTATGGCTACACCTTC
CAISEWRYGYTF
>TRBJ2-5|TRBV4-1|NA|TRBD2
TGCGCCAGCAGCCAAGATGGGGCTAGCGGGGGGCCGGGGGAGACCCAGTACTTC
CASSQDGASGGPGETQYF
>TRBJ1-4|TRBV5-4|few|NA
TGTGCCAGCAGCTTGTCCGGGGGGGCTGGTCGCCCTAATGAAAAACTGTTTTTT
CASSLSGGAGRPNEKLFF
>TRBJ1-2|TRBV2|NA|TRBD1
TGTGCCAGCACCGAGCGACAGGGCCAGATGGGTGGCTACACCTTC
CASTERQGQMGGYTF
>TRBJ1-3|TRBV11-2|NA|TRBD1
TGTGCCAGCAGCTTAGTCGGCCAGGGGGACTCTGGAAACACCATATATTTT
CASSLVGQGDSGNTIYF
>TRBJ1-1|TRBV11-3|NA|NA
TGTGCCAGCAGCTTAGGCCAGGGAAACACTGAAGCTTTCTTT
CASSLGQGNTEAFF
>TRBJ1-3|TRBV2|NA|NA
TGTGCCAGCAGTGGAGACAGAAGGGGATCTGGAAACACCATATATTTT
CASSGDRRGSGNTIYF
>TRBJ2-6|TRBV19|NA|TRBD1
TGTGCCAGTAGTATATTGGCACAGGGGTCCGGGGCCAACGTCCTGACTTTC
CASSILAQGSGANVLTF
>TRBJ1-4|TRBV6-6|NA|NA
TGTGCCAGCAGTGCACAGGGAAGGGGCGAAAAACTGTTTTTT
CASSAQGRGEKLFF
>TRBJ2-2|TRBV5-1|few|TRBD2
TGCGCCAGCACCCCGACTAGCGGGGCCGGGGAGCTGTTTTTT
CASTPTSGAGELFF
>TRBJ1-1|TRBV6-4|once|TRBD1
TGTGCCAGCAGTCTTCAGGGGGGCACTGAAGCTTTCTTT
CASSLQGGTEAFF
>TRBJ2-5|TRBV10-2|NA|TRBD1
TGCGCCAGCAGTTTGACAGGGGGGAGGGAGACCCAGTACTTC
CASSLTGGRETQYF
>TRBJ1-1|TRBV19|NA|NA
TGTGCCAGTACGATGGTCGTTGGAGGGCGCGGAACTGAAGCTTTCTTT
CASTMVVGGRGTEAFF
>TRBJ1-1|TRBV4-2|NA|NA
TGTGCCAGCAGCCAAGTGAGGAATAAGGTCGGCACTGAAGCTTTCTTT
CASSQVRNKVGTEAFF
>TRBJ2-5|TRBV6-5|NA|TRBD2
TGTGCCAGCAGTGCGCGACTAGCGGGGCAAGAGACCCAGTACTTC
CASSARLAGQETQYF
>TRBJ2-7|TRBV7-7|few|NA
TGTGCCAGCAGCCTCGGGTCCAACTACGAGCAGTACTTC
CASSLGSNYEQYF
>TRBJ1-3|TRBV6-1|NA|NA
TGTGCCTCACGCGCGGGCTCTGGAAACACCATATATTTT
CASRAGSGNTIYF
>TRBJ2-5|TRBV19|NA|TRBD1
TGTGCCAGTAGTCCCCCCTGGACAGGGGTAGAGACCCAGTACTTC
CASSPPWTGVETQYF
>TRBJ2-7|TRBV15|NA|TRBD2
TGTGCCACCAGCAGAGAATTACTAGCGGGGGGTACCTACGAGCAGTACTTC
CATSRELLAGGTYEQYF
>TRBJ1-2|TRBV5-4|NA|TRBD1
TGTGCCAGCAGCCTATTGACAGGGGGCTATGGCTACACCTTC
CASSLLTGGYGYTF
>TRBJ2-3|TRBV27|NA|TRBD2
TGTGCCAGCAGTCCTACGTATATTGGAAGACTAGCGGGGGGGACAGATACGCAGTATTTT
CASSPTYIGRLAGGTDTQYF
>TRBJ1-5|TRBV6-6|NA|NA
TGTGCCAGCAGTTTGGGAGATAATCAGCCCCAGCATTTT
CASSLGDNQPQHF
>TRBJ2-3|TRBV6-4|NA|TRBD2
TGTGCCAGCTCTTCAGCGGGGGGGCTCACAGATACGCAGTATTTT
CASSSAGGLTDTQYF
>TRBJ2-5|TRBV4-1|once|TRBD2
TGCGCCAGCAGCACCCTAGCGGGGGGCCAAGAGACCCAGTACTTC
CASSTLAGGQETQYF
>TRBJ2-7|TRBV10-1|NA|NA
TGCGCCAGCAGTGAGTCGAGGGTGGGCGCTCCGCAGTACTTC
CASSESRVGAPQYF
>TRBJ2-2|TRBV7-8|NA|NA
TGTACTAGACCGGGGGGCCCGAACACCGGGGAGCTGTTTTTT
CTRPGGPNTGELFF
>TRBJ2-5|TRBV2|NA|TRBD2
TGTGCCAGCAGTGGGACTAGCGGACAAGAGACCCAGTACTTC
CASSGTSGQETQYF
>TRBJ1-2|TRBV6-5|NA|NA
TGTGCCAGCAGTGAAGGGGAAGGGTATGGCTACACCTTC
CASSEGEGYGYTF
>TRBJ2-2|TRBV6-1|NA|TRBD1
TGTGCCAGTCTTTCCGGGACAGGGGATACCGGGGAGCTGTTTTTT
CASLSGTGDTGELFF
>TRBJ2-5|TRBV5-4|NA|TRBD2
TGTGCCAGCAGCTTGGATGGACTAGCGGGGAAAGAGACCCAGTACTTC
CASSLDGLAGKETQYF
>TRBJ2-1|TRBV10-3|NA|TRBD2
TGTGCCATCAGCGAGACTAGCGGGAACTCCTACAATGAGCAGTTCTTC
CAISETSGNSYNEQFF
>TRBJ2-7|TRBV19|NA|NA
TGTGCCAGTAGTATATCGGGTAGCTCCTACGAGCAGTACTTC
CASSISGSSYEQYF
>TRBJ1-2|TRBV7-9|NA|NA
TGTGCCAGCAGCCGCACAAGTGAGGCCTATGGCTACACCTTC
CASSRTSEAYGYTF
>TRBJ2-1|TRBV10-3|NA|NA
TGTGCCATCAGTGATCGACTAGACTACAATGAGCAGTTCTTC
CAISDRLDYNEQFF
>TRBJ2-3|TRBV4-3|few|TRBD2
TGCGCCAGCAGCCAAGTCCCTAGCGGGGAGCCAGATACGCAGTATTTT
CASSQVPSGEPDTQYF